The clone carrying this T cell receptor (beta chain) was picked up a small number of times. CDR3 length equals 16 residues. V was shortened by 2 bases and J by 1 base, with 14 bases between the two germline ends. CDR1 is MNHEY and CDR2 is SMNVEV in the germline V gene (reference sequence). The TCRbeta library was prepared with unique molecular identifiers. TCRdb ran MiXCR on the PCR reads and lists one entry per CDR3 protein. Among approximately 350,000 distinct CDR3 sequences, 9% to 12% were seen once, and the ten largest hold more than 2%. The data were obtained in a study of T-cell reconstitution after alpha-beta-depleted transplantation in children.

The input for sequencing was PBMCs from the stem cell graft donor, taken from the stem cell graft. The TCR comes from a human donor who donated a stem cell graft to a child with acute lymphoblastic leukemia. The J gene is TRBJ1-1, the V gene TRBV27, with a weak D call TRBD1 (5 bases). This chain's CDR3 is CASSLRAGKWNTEAFF. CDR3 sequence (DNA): TGTGCCAGCAGTTTAAGGGCAGGGAAGTGGAACACTGAAGCTTTCTTT.